This T cell receptor beta chain comes out of a study of glioma-infiltrating T cells after dendritic cell vaccination. Profiling relied on immunoSEQ multiplex PCR, and the TCRdb table lists in-frame clones only, not all of them. The data hold about 38,000 clones, with just under 85% observed a single time. The CDR3 runs 18 residues. Germline CDR1 and CDR2: SGHAT and FQNNGV. With 0 bases removed from V and 0 bases from J, the gap between germline ends came to 18 bases. V gene TRBV11-2 combines with J gene TRBJ2-7, with no clear D. The source was blood, collected before dendritic cell vaccination. The sequence was obtained from a human donor with glioblastoma. The CDR3 reads CASSLDQAGKPSSYEQYF. The CDR3 region has the DNA TGTGCCAGCAGCTTAGATCAGGCAGGCAAACCAAGCTCCTACGAGCAGTACTTC.